This T cell receptor (beta chain) was obtained from a study of radiotherapy plus CTLA-4 blockade in lung cancer. About the research overall: Overall, roughly 18% of patients showed an objective response, while around 34% attained disease control. Regarding the study as a whole: Blood saw expansion of tumor-derived TCR clones after radiotherapy plus ipilimumab.

The CDR3 is 14 amino acids. The germline V gene encodes CDR1 SNHLY and CDR2 FYNNEI. Chemo-refractory metastatic non-small-cell lung cancer patients received focal radiation with ipilimumab CTLA-4 blockade. This clone was observed a handful of times. The antigen remains unidentified. The germline gene is not matched at one end of the junction; a read error may be the cause. Sequenced by immunoSEQ multiplex PCR; TCRdb stores in-frame clones only, minus some. The sample lists 42,000 or so clones, roughly 73% occurring once. Sequencing was performed on peripheral blood, taken from a patient treated with radiotherapy plus ipilimumab. This TCR was sampled from a human donor with non-small cell lung cancer that progressed on radiotherapy plus ipilimumab. This chain connects TRBV2 to TRBJ1-5; D call uncertain. CDR3 sequence reads: CASSSESSNQPQNF. DNA of the CDR3: TGTGCCAGCAGTTCGGAGTCAAGCAATCAGCCCCAGAATTTT.